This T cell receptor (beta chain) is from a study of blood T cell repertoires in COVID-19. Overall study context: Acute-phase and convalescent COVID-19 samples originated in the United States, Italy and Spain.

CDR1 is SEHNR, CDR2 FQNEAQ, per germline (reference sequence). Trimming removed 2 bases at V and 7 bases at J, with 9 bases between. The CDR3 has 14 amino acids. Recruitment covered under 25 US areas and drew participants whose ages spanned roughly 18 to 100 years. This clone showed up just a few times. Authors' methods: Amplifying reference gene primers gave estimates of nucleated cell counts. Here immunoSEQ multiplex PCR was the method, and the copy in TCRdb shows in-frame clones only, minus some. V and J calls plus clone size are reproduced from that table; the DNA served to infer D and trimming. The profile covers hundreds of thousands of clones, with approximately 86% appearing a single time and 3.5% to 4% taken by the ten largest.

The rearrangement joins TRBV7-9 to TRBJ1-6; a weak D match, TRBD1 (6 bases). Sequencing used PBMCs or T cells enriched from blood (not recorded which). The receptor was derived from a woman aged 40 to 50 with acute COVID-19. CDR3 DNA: TGTGCCAGCAGCTTACGAGGGGGAAATTCACCCCTCCACTTT. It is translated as CASSLRGGNSPLHF.